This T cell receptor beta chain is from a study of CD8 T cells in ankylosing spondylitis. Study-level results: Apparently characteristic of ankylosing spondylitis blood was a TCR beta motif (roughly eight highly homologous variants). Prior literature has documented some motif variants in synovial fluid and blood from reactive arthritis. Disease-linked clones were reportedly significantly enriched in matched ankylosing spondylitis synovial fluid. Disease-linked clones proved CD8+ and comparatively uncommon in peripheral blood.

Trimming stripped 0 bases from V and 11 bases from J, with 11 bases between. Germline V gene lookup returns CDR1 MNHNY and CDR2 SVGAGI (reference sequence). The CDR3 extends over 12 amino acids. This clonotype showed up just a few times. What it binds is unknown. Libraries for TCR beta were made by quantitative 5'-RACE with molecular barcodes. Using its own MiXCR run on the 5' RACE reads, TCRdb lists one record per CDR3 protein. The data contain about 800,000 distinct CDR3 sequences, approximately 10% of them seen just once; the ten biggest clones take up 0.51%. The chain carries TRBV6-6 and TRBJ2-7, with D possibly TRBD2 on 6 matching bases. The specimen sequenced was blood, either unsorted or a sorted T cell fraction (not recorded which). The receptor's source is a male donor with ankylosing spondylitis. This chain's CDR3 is CASSYSGLLEYF. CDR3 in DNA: TGTGCCAGCAGTTACTCGGGACTGCTCGAGTACTTC.